This entry concerns a single T cell receptor beta chain. Its target antigen remains unknown. Base-call qualities are not available, and no considerably larger clone is one nucleotide away. Participants in the prospective study were aged roughly 18 to 100 years, lived in over 20 United States geographic areas, and enrolled through a virtual design. In the prospective study, cohorts were assigned on the basis of participant-reported clinical history obtained from a screening survey and a study questionnaire. In the prospective study, mobile phlebotomists collected whole blood, serum and a nasopharyngeal or oropharyngeal swab from each participant. Additional blood draws and questionnaires over an approximately two-month period could optionally be provided by prospective study participants. Prospective study blood samples were shipped either frozen or at room temperature before DNA extraction. This sample was included in a study of blood T cell repertoires in COVID-19 (dated by TCRdb to 2020 to 2022). In terms of the full investigation: Samples covering the acute and convalescent phases of COVID-19 were provided by collaborators in the United States, Italy and Spain. Where HLA class I and class II types were available, the types were taken from metadata supplied by the sample provider, not from assay-based typing. The samples were drawn from two sources: the first 160 participants of the ongoing ImmuneRACE study, and about 1,300 subjects contributed by 6 global collaborators. Deeply sampled blood TCRbeta repertoires from subjects exposed to, actively infected with, or recovered from COVID-19 were included in the dataset. Nearly every sample came with metadata listing a de-identified subject ID, COVID-19 status, age in years and sex. The prospective study material was composed of cDNA or gDNA derived from T cells, B-cell-depleted T cells, or PBMCs. The repertoires were released in a freely available public database meant as a resource for research on the immune response to SARS-CoV-2.

Counted from cysteine to phenylalanine, this CDR3 has 16 amino acids. Here the CDR3 DNA is all that survives: 48 bases in frame from base 1. V loses 3 bases of germline sequence and J loses 0 bases, and the interval between the two ends is 11 bases. The germline V gene sets CDR1 to MDHEN and CDR2 to SYDVKM. Study-wide findings and limitations: The quantity of clinical and demographic metadata differed by source and by participant and was supplied without curation.

The immunoSEQ Assay, a bias-controlled multiplex PCR, was used to amplify TCRbeta CDR3 regions from genomic DNA. As for the original processing: The number of nucleated cells in each sample was estimated from the amplification of reference gene primers within the assay. To quantify the absolute abundance of each unique TCRbeta CDR3 rearrangement, sequence reads were collapsed and filtered. For each sample, productive Simpson clonality was calculated by taking the square root of Simpson's diversity index across productive rearrangements. In TCRdb, the immuneACCESS table is reduced to in-frame sequences with V and J assigned. These tables do not hold every clone; where another copy was compared, an unresolved V gene accounts for under half, and the others remain unexplained. The V and J calls and clone size are taken from that table; D and trimming were inferred from the DNA. The sample records about 200,000 clones, around 81% of which are singletons. The biggest ten clones account for about 7.2% of the sample.

This sequence originates from a woman in her thirties or forties with acute COVID-19. The sample consisted of PBMCs or T cells enriched from blood (not recorded which). The sequence joins TRBV28 to TRBJ2-2; no D gene call is confident. The CDR3 is CASSFARSPNTGELFF. The DNA sequence reads TGTGCCAGCAGTTTTGCACGGTCACCGAACACCGGGGAGCTGTTTTTT.